The following is a TCR beta chain sequence with its context. The target antigen is unknown. Assay: immunoSEQ multiplex PCR; the TCRdb copy retains only in-frame clones and omits some. The data show some 150,000 clones, 75% to 90% seen once. This sample is drawn from a study of radiation and T cells in renal cell carcinoma. Across the whole study: Nephrectomy followed 15 Gy stereotactic body radiation by 4 weeks. Points from the study as a whole: Without pretreatment biopsies, baseline tumor clonotype presence was undetermined.

Noted time point: baseline pretreatment blood. Documented treatment: 15 Gy SBRT to primary tumor, nephrectomy 4 weeks later. The clonotype originates from a woman in her 50s with renal cell carcinoma. Sample: blood, taken from a patient whose treatment included radiotherapy and nephrectomy.

The CDR3 DNA follows: TGTGCCAGCAGCACATGGGGAGGGTCGGGGGGCTACACCTTC. As protein: CASSTWGGSGGYTF. The chain combines TRBV5-4 with TRBJ1-2, with no clear D. The CDR3 length is 14 residues. Trimming took 4 bases from V and 8 from J, leaving 18 bases between them. The germline CDR1 and CDR2 sequences are SGHNT and YYREEE (reference sequence).